One and the same sample provided the 30 T cell receptor beta chains below, sequenced in a study of human T cells and chemical hapten exposure. This sample's time point: patch test 1, 2 weeks after DPC sensitization. The treatment denotes: therapeutic diphenylcyclopropenone sensitization with weekly scalp DPC. Via MiXCR, TCRdb re-called the RACE reads, giving one row per CDR3 protein. This table has 180,000 or so distinct CDR3 sequences, around 13% appearing once. Material: whole blood, obtained in connection with sensitization to the hapten diphenylcyclopropenone (DPC). These receptor sequences come from a woman between 25 and 40 years old with alopecia areata. Some clones in this sample may be carry-over from other donors' samples.

There are a few counts of this clonotype. This rearrangement joins TRBV9 to TRBJ1-2; D is ambiguous. This CDR3 region has 15 residues. V lost 4 bases and J 6 bases, leaving 19 bases between the germline ends. Per the germline V gene, CDR1 is SGDLS and CDR2 is YYNGEE. CDR3 sequence (DNA): TGTGCCAGCAGCCCAGGACTGTTGGGGTTGGATGGCTACACCTTC. Protein: CASSPGLLGLDGYTF.

This clonotype was recorded once. J is TRBJ1-4 and V is TRBV20-1; D not resolved. This CDR3 is built from 12 residues. V lost 1 base and J lost 7, with 7 bases in between. Germline V CDR1 and CDR2: DFQATT, SNEGSKA (reference sequence). This CDR3 reads CSARVPGEKLFF. CDR3 coding DNA: TGCAGTGCTAGAGTTCCGGGTGAAAAACTGTTTTTT.

Remarks on this clonotype: It may be a read error: a sequence one base away is much more abundant. The V and J genes are TRBV14 and TRBJ1-4, with D unresolved. Germline V gives CDR1 SGHDN, CDR2 FVKESK. The CDR3 is 16 residues long. Deletions cut 2 bases from V and 10 bases from J, with 20 bases between. The CDR3, as DNA: TGTGCCAGCAGCCAACAGGAGGTCCACGAGAGCTCAAAACTGTTTTTT. It translates to CASSQQEVHESSKLFF.

In its sample, this clonotype was seen once. This rearrangement joins TRBV28 to TRBJ2-6; D call uncertain. The germline V and J ends were trimmed by 7 bases and 2 bases, with 6 bases remaining between them. CDR3 length: 13 amino acids. Per germline, CDR1 MDHEN and CDR2 SYDVKM. CDR3 amino acids: CASMPPGANVLTF. The CDR3 bases are TGTGCCAGCATGCCCCCTGGGGCCAACGTCCTGACTTTC.

V and J are TRBV6-6 and TRBJ1-2; 8 nucleotides match TRBD1. Germline lookup yields CDR1 MNHNY and CDR2 SVGAGI (reference sequence). The CDR3 is 17 residues long. V shed 0 bases, J shed 8 bases, and the junction held 14 bases outside the gene matches. Here the CDR3 reads CASSYSTGTGPGGGYTF. Written as DNA, the CDR3 is TGTGCCAGCAGTTACTCGACGGGGACAGGCCCCGGCGGGGGCTACACCTTC.

This clonotype was seen more than once but under ten times. V gene TRBV27 combines with J gene TRBJ1-1, with unresolved D. Germline CDR1 MNHEY, CDR2 SMNVEV (reference sequence). V lost 5 bases, J lost 6 bases, and 10 bases lay in between. This CDR3 comprises 12 residues. CDR3 sequence: CASSNGVSEAFF. The CDR3 nucleotides read TGTGCCAGCAGTAACGGGGTTTCTGAAGCTTTCTTT.

This clonotype was detected a few times. The rearrangement links TRBV27 to TRBJ2-7; the match to TRBD2 covers 9 bases. This CDR3 has 14 amino acids. In germline, CDR1 is MNHEY, CDR2 SMNVEV (reference sequence). Unmatched junction bases numbered 11, after V lost 8 bases and J lost 6 bases. CDR3 sequence: CASGYSGGSSEQYF. In DNA, the CDR3 is TGTGCCAGCGGGTATAGCGGGGGCTCGTCCGAGCAGTACTTC.

The sample holds a few counts of this clonotype. V and J are TRBV4-1 and TRBJ1-3; no clear D. The CDR3 length is 17 residues. The germline gives CDR1 MGHRA, CDR2 YSYEKL. The V gene lost 2 bases and the J gene lost 1 base, with 15 bases spanning the gap. CDR3 amino acids: CASSQPSGKGSGNTIYF. The CDR3 nucleotides read TGCGCCAGCAGCCAACCGTCCGGGAAAGGGTCTGGAAACACCATATATTTT.

This clonotype has a count of ten or more. The CDR3 loop is CSAPGSGSVEQFF. CDR3 sequence (DNA): TGCAGTGCCCCGGGGAGCGGGAGTGTCGAGCAGTTCTTC. The chain couples TRBV20-1 to TRBJ2-1; TRBD2 aligns across 8 bases. This CDR3 spans 13 amino acids. CDR1 and CDR2 (germline): DFQATT, SNEGSKA (reference sequence). Germline trimming cut 6 bases from V and 10 bases from J; bases unmatched to any gene: 11.

The chain recombines TRBV27 with TRBJ2-7, with 7 bases fitting TRBD2. V lost 2 bases to trimming and J lost 3 bases; unmatched junction nucleotides: 4. The length of the CDR3 is 14 residues. Germline V CDR1 and CDR2: MNHEY, SMNVEV (reference sequence). Here the CDR3 reads CASSLREGLYEQYF. CDR3 coding DNA: TGTGCCAGCAGTTTAAGGGAGGGACTCTACGAGCAGTACTTC.

This clonotype was counted ten times or more. The gene calls are TRBV20-1 and TRBJ1-4; 10 bases line up with TRBD1. CDR1 and CDR2 (germline): DFQATT, SNEGSKA (reference sequence). V was clipped by 5 bases and J by 8 bases; unmatched bases: 5. CDR3 length equals 13 residues. As DNA, the CDR3 is TGCAGTGCTCCCGGGACAGGGGAGGAAAAACTGTTTTTT. Its translation: CSAPGTGEEKLFF.

This chain connects TRBV6-2 or TRBV6-3 to TRBJ1-6; possibly TRBD1 for D (6 bases). This CDR3 spans 14 amino acids. CDR1 is MNHEY and CDR2 is SVGEGT in the germline V gene. V was pared by 2 bases and J by 10 bases, with 12 bases between. CDR3 residues: CASSYQGRRSPLHF. CDR3 nucleotides: TGTGCCAGCAGTTACCAGGGGAGGAGATCACCCCTCCACTTT.

This clonotype showed up just a few times. The chain is built from TRBV7-6 and TRBJ1-6; D is undetermined. The V end lost 5 bases, the J end lost 7 bases, and 15 bases lay between the germline ends. The CDR3 length is 15 residues. Germline V CDR1 and CDR2: SGHVS, FNYEAQ. The CDR3 DNA reads as TGTGCCAGCAGCCGCGGCTCAGGAGTAAATTCACCCCTCCACTTT. Encoded protein: CASSRGSGVNSPLHF.

V usage is TRBV6-2 or TRBV6-3 and J usage is TRBJ1-2; unclear D gene. Trimming took 3 bases from V and 4 from J, leaving 3 bases between them. The CDR3 sequence is 11 residues long. In germline, CDR1 is MNHEY, CDR2 SVGEGT. The CDR3 sequence is CASSYTYGYTF. The CDR3 nucleotides are TGTGCCAGCAGTTATACCTATGGCTACACCTTC.

The chain has TRBV20-1 and TRBJ2-3; the D is unclear. This CDR3 has 13 residues. Germline loops: CDR1 DFQATT, CDR2 SNEGSKA (reference sequence). With 5 bases removed from V and 2 bases from J, the gap between germline ends came to 11 bases. The CDR3 region has the DNA TGCAGTGCTTTAAAGACCCTCACAGATACGCAGTATTTT. This translates into CSALKTLTDTQYF.

This clonotype was seen a handful of times. The rearrangement links TRBV7-2 to TRBJ2-1; no firm D call. This CDR3 has 14 residues. Germline CDR1 reads SGHTA; CDR2 reads FQGNSA. Trimming stripped 0 bases from V and 6 bases from J, with 9 bases between. This chain's CDR3 is CASSLAWSLNEQFF. The CDR3 coding sequence is TGTGCCAGCAGCTTAGCGTGGTCCCTCAATGAGCAGTTCTTC. Full variable domain (rest looked up from reference TRBV7-2 and TRBJ2-1): GAGVSQSPSNKVTEKGKDVELRCDPISGHTALYWYRQSLGQGLEFLIYFQGNSAPDKSGLPSDRFSAERTGGSVSTLTIQRTQQEDSAVYLCASSLAWSLNEQFFGPGTRLTVL.

This clonotype was counted between two and nine times. This sequence joins TRBV7-2 and TRBJ1-5; 7 positions match TRBD1. Trimming removed 0 bases from V and 1 base from J; junction bases left unmatched: 9. This CDR3 contains 18 residues. The germline CDR1 and CDR2 sequences are SGHTA and FQGNSA. This CDR3 is CASSLASPGGQSNQPQHF. CDR3 in DNA: TGTGCCAGCAGCTTAGCCTCCCCGGGGGGACAGAGCAATCAGCCCCAGCATTTT.

As concerns this clonotype: Possible read error: a much larger clone is one base away. The gene calls are TRBV11-3 and TRBJ2-1, with 9 bases aligning to TRBD1. Trimming took 7 bases from V and 6 from J; bases not matched to a gene: 10. The CDR3 length is 15 residues. Germline loops: CDR1 SGHNT, CDR2 YENEEA. The CDR3 loop is CASNHGTGSFNEQFF. As DNA, the CDR3 is TGTGCCAGCAACCACGGGACAGGGAGCTTCAATGAGCAGTTCTTC.

This sequence joins TRBV28 and TRBJ2-2; D is ambiguous. The CDR3 has 16 residues. Germline V gives CDR1 MDHEN, CDR2 SYDVKM. V dropped 6 bases and J dropped 1 base, with 15 bases sitting between them. CDR3 in DNA: TGTGCCAGCAGCCCACAACGCCAACAGAACACCGGGGAGCTGTTTTTT. It is translated as CASSPQRQQNTGELFF.

This clonotype was observed a handful of times. This chain uses TRBV19 with TRBJ2-2; either TRBD1 or TRBD2 may fit D (7 bases each). In germline, CDR1 is LNHDA, CDR2 SQIVND (reference sequence). The CDR3 loop spans 16 amino acids. The V and J ends lost 6 bases and 0 bases respectively, with 14 bases between them. The CDR3 region has the DNA TGTGCCAGTAGACGGGGGGACAGCTCGAACACCGGGGAGCTGTTTTTT. The encoded protein is CASRRGDSSNTGELFF.

The table lists this clonotype with many counts. The chain combines TRBV6-6 with TRBJ1-5, with TRBD1 as a possible D gene (5 bases). CDR3 length equals 18 residues. Germline values: CDR1 MNHNY, CDR2 SVGAGI (reference sequence). V lost 6 bases, J lost 1 base, and 22 bases lay in between. The CDR3 nucleotides read TGTGCCAGCAGCAAACTACCTATGACATCAGGGAGCAATCAGCCCCAGCATTTT. Its protein is CASSKLPMTSGSNQPQHF.

This clonotype has just a few counts. The chain is built from TRBV3-1 and TRBJ2-2, with D possibly being TRBD2 (6 bases). From germline, CDR1 is LGHDT and CDR2 YNNKEL (reference sequence). This CDR3 has 14 residues. Trimming took 5 bases from V and 6 from J, leaving 13 bases between them. This chain's CDR3 is CASSDGGRPGELFF. CDR3 sequence (DNA): TGTGCCAGCAGCGACGGAGGGCGACCCGGGGAGCTGTTTTTT.

Ten or more counts support this clonotype. The chain uses TRBV4-3 and TRBJ2-5, with D unclear. The CDR3 spans 15 residues. The germline V and J ends were trimmed by 0 bases and 4 bases, with 12 bases remaining between them. Germline V gene sequence: CDR1 LGHNA, CDR2 YSLEER. CDR3 sequence (DNA): TGCGCCAGCAGCCAAGAGTCGTACCCTCGAGAGACCCAGTACTTC. It translates to CASSQESYPRETQYF.

J is TRBJ1-2 and V is TRBV29-1; a possible D gene is TRBD1 (5 bases). Per germline, CDR1 SQVTM and CDR2 ANQGSEA. V lost 6 bases and J 5 bases, leaving 13 bases between the germline ends. CDR3 length: 12 amino acids. The CDR3 loop reads CSVTGTEYGYTF. DNA of the CDR3: TGCAGCGTAACCGGGACCGAGTATGGCTACACCTTC.

The chain recombines TRBV13 with TRBJ2-3; unclear D gene. Trimming cost V 5 bases and J 0 bases, with 6 bases left between them. Germline values: CDR1 PRHDT, CDR2 FYEKMQ (reference sequence). The CDR3 sequence is 13 residues long. The CDR3 DNA reads as TGTGCCAGCAGCGGGATTAGCACAGATACGCAGTATTTT. Protein sequence: CASSGISTDTQYF.

This clonotype was detected only a few times. A read error may be the cause here, since a much bigger clone is one base away. J is TRBJ1-1 and V is TRBV7-3, with 8 bases that match TRBD1. The V and J ends lost 5 bases and 0 bases, in that order; junction bases with no gene match: 2. This CDR3 region has 14 residues. The V gene's germline CDR1 is SGHTA and CDR2 FQGTGA. The CDR3 region is CASSATGVNTEAFF. DNA of the CDR3: TGTGCCAGCAGCGCGACAGGGGTGAACACTGAAGCTTTCTTT.

This clonotype was detected a few times. The chain employs TRBV10-3 and TRBJ2-1; D call uncertain. V was trimmed by 0 bases and J by 4 bases, leaving 13 bases between them. This CDR3 spans 16 amino acids. The V gene's germline CDR1 is ENHRY and CDR2 SYGVKD. This CDR3 reads CAISESSIPEYNEQFF. The CDR3 coding sequence is TGTGCCATCAGTGAGTCGAGTATCCCCGAATACAATGAGCAGTTCTTC.

Only a few counts were recorded for this clonotype. The genes are TRBV29-1 and TRBJ2-1, with 11 bases identical to TRBD2. This CDR3 region has 14 residues. Germline V gene sequence: CDR1 SQVTM, CDR2 ANQGSEA. Losses at the gene ends were 7 bases for V and 10 bases for J; bases not matched to a gene: 12. The CDR3 nucleotides are TGCAGCGGCTCGGGGCTAGCGGGAGGATACGAGCAGTTCTTC. As protein: CSGSGLAGGYEQFF.

The rearrangement joins TRBV7-2 to TRBJ2-1; D call uncertain. Germline V lookup: CDR1 SGHTA, CDR2 FQGNSA. V lost 4 bases, J lost 0 bases, and 10 bases lay in between. The CDR3 runs 15 residues. CDR3 nucleotide sequence: TGTGCCAGCAGCTCTAGAAGGAGCTCCTACAATGAGCAGTTCTTC. Translating it yields CASSSRRSSYNEQFF.

V gene TRBV7-2 combines with J gene TRBJ2-5; the match to TRBD1 covers 7 bases. The CDR3 loop spans 13 amino acids. Trimming removed 5 bases from V and 3 bases from J; junction bases left unmatched: 3. CDR1 SGHTA and CDR2 FQGNSA come from the germline V gene. The CDR3 DNA reads as TGTGCCAGCAGCATAACAGGGGAAGAGACCCAGTACTTC. Translation gives CASSITGEETQYF.